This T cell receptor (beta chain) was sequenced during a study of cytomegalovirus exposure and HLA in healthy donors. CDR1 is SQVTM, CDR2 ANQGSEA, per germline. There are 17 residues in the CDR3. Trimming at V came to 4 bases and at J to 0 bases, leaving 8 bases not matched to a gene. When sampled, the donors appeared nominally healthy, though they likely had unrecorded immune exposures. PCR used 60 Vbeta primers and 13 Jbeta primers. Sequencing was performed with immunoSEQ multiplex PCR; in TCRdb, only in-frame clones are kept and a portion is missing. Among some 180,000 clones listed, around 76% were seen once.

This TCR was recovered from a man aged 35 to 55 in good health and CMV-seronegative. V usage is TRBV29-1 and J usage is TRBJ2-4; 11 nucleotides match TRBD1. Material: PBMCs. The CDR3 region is CSVGGQGGELAKNIQYF. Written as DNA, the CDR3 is TGCAGCGTTGGGGGACAGGGGGGGGAACTAGCCAAAAACATTCAGTACTTC.